This entry lists 3 T cell receptor beta chains sequenced from one sample in a study of PD-1 blockade in classical Hodgkin lymphoma. Every patient had relapsed following autologous stem cell transplantation, and cohorts differed in brentuximab vedotin exposure. The protocol was immunoSEQ multiplex PCR, while the TCRdb copy is restricted to in-frame clones and leaves out a portion. The sample lists under 60,000 clones; around 70% were seen once. The sequences come from peripheral blood mononuclear cells (PBMCs), collected at baseline. Receptors originate from a human donor with classical Hodgkin lymphoma.

This rearrangement joins TRBV5-1 to TRBJ2-2, with 10 bases fitting TRBD1. The CDR3 runs to 18 residues. Per the germline V gene, CDR1 is SGHRS and CDR2 is YFSETQ. Trimming took 4 bases from V and 7 from J; bases not matched to a gene: 16. The DNA for the CDR3 is TGCGCCAGCAGCCCCTCGACAGGGGGCTCCCTTATAGGCGGGGAGCTGTTTTTT. Translating gives CASSPSTGGSLIGGELFF.

In this sample, this clone is large (0.1 to 1%). This chain uses TRBV27 with TRBJ1-1; D possibly corresponds to TRBD1 (6 bases). The length of the CDR3 is 15 residues. Germline V CDR1 and CDR2: MNHEY, SMNVEV (reference sequence). Trimming cost V 0 bases and J 4 bases, with 12 bases left between them. The DNA of the CDR3 is TGTGCCAGCAGTTTATCGAAGGGAGGGGGCACTGAAGCTTTCTTT. Its protein is CASSLSKGGGTEAFF.

This clone has just a few counts. The genes are TRBV28 and TRBJ2-7; a weak D match, TRBD1 (6 bases). V shed 7 bases and J shed 2 bases, with 15 bases lying between them. The germline V gene encodes CDR1 MDHEN and CDR2 SYDVKM. This CDR3 has 14 amino acids. The CDR3 region has the DNA TGTGCCAGCACCACAGGGTTTTCCCCCTACGAGCAGTACTTC. It encodes CASTTGFSPYEQYF.